Following are 7 T cell receptor beta chains from one sample sequenced in a study of OX40 agonist ivuxolimab in advanced cancers. TCRdb's copy holds only in-frame clones and misses some; the assay was immunoSEQ multiplex PCR. This sample has 55,000 to 70,000 clones, with roughly 80% found just once. The source material was CD4+ or CD8+ T cells sorted from blood, sampled in a trial of the OX40 agonist ivuxolimab. These receptors originate from an adult with an advanced solid tumor such as melanoma, head and neck, liver or kidney cancer.

The chain uses TRBV7-9 and TRBJ2-3, with D uncertain. The CDR3 spans 15 residues. V shed 1 base and J shed 5 bases, with 13 bases lying between them. Germline loops: CDR1 SEHNR, CDR2 FQNEAQ (reference sequence). CDR3 sequence reads: CASSLVGPPEDTQYF. The CDR3 nucleotides are TGTGCCAGCAGCTTAGTGGGTCCCCCCGAAGATACGCAGTATTTT.

V gene TRBV2 combines with J gene TRBJ2-2, with 9 bases that match TRBD2. V trimming: 3 bases; J trimming: 2 bases; junction bases outside the gene matches: 1. Looked up from germline, CDR1 is SNHLY and CDR2 is FYNNEI. The CDR3 extends over 15 amino acids. CDR3 protein: CASSETSGNTGELFF. In DNA, the CDR3 is TGTGCCAGCAGTGAGACTAGCGGAAACACCGGGGAGCTGTTTTTT.

This sequence joins TRBV18 and TRBJ2-3; D uncertain. V dropped 7 bases and J dropped 2 bases, with 22 bases sitting between them. The CDR3 covers 17 residues. CDR1 and CDR2 from the germline V gene are KGHSH and LQKENI. CDR3 DNA: TGTGCCAGCTACTCTTCAAAAGGTCCCAGGCCCACAGATACGCAGTATTTT. Protein product: CASYSSKGPRPTDTQYF.

The CDR3 region has the DNA TGTGCCAGCAGCGGTGAAGGGAACGGAGGAGGCTACACCTTC. Its translation: CASSGEGNGGGYTF. The rearrangement links TRBV28 to TRBJ1-2; D unresolved. With 6 bases removed from V and 8 bases from J, the gap between germline ends came to 19 bases. This CDR3 region has 14 residues. Germline V CDR1 and CDR2: MDHEN, SYDVKM.

CDR3 nucleotides: TGTGCCAGCAGCTTAGAAGATAGCACAGATACGCAGTATTTT. Translating it yields CASSLEDSTDTQYF. V usage is TRBV7-9 and J usage is TRBJ2-3; no clear D. The CDR3 runs 14 residues. CDR1 is SEHNR, CDR2 FQNEAQ, per germline (reference sequence). V was cut by 1 base and J by 0 bases, with 5 bases left in between.

This rearrangement joins TRBV2 to TRBJ1-5; TRBD1 matches 7 bases. This CDR3 comprises 14 residues. The junction had 9 bases not matched to a gene; V was cut back by 6 bases and J by 7 bases. CDR1 is SNHLY, CDR2 FYNNEI, per germline. CDR3 residues: CASRPDRYGQPQHF. The DNA of the CDR3 is TGTGCCAGCAGGCCGGACAGGTATGGACAGCCCCAGCATTTT.

CDR3 loop: CASSPQGDNSPLHF. CDR3 nucleotides: TGTGCCAGCAGTCCACAGGGAGACAATTCACCCCTCCACTTT. This chain links TRBV6-5 with TRBJ1-6; D is possibly TRBD1 (6 bases). The length of the CDR3 is 14 residues. Trimming left V 5 bases short and J 7 bases short, with 12 bases between. Germline-derived CDR1 and CDR2 are MNHEY and SVGAGI.